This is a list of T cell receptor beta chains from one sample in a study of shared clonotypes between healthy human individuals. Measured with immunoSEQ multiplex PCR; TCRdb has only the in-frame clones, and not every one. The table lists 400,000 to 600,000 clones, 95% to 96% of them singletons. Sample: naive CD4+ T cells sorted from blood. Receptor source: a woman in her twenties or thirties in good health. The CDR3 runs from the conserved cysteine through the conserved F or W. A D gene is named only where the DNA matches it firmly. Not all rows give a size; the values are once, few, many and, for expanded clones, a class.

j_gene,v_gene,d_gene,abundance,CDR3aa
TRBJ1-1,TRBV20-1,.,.,CSDRDTEAFF
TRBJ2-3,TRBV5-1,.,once,CASSRPPANTQYF
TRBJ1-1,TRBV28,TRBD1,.,CASSSPGGTGILTEAFF
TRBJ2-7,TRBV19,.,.,CASSIGDSTIYEQYF
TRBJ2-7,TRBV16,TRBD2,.,CASSPTSGKLRTEQYF
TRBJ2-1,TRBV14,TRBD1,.,CASSQDRAYNEQFF
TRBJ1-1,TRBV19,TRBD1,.,CASSVQGARTEAFF
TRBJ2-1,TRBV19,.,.,CASSPGALEIGEQFF
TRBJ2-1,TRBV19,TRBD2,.,CASSRTSGGMYNEQFF
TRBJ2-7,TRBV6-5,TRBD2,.,CASSYGLAGAGYEQYF
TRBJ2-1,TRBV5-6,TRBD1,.,CASSLVGQGYNEQFF
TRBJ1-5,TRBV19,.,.,CASTENRDRRGRPQHF
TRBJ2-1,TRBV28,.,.,CASSFFARIKHNEQFF
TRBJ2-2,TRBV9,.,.,CASSETGFDFPGELFF
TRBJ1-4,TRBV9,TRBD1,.,CASSQQGVGEKLFF
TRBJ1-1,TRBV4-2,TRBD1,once,CASSHGYRRQGVRNTEAFF
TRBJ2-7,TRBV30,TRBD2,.,CAWHGGERRRTGPIYEQYF
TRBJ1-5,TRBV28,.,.,CASSLFGDKNQPQHF
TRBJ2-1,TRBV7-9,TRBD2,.,CASSSQGSSGSYNEQFF
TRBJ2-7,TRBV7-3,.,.,CASSPGQVYEQYF
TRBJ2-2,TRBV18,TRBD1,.,CASSKDRATGELFF
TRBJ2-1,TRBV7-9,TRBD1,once,CASSYRTGGRLADHNEQFF
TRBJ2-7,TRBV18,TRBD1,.,CASSPLPGQGPSYEQYF
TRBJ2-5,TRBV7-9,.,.,CASSFLSSYYEETQYF
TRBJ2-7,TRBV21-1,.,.,CASSKEGTGDRTSGSYEQYF
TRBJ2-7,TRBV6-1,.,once,CASRHKGMDHEQYF
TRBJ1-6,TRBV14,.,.,CASGQPNSPLHF
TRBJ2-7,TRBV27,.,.,CASSQQGSEQYF
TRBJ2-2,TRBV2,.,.,CASSEWRNTGELFF
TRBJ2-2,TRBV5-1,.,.,CASSLGRGDTGELFF
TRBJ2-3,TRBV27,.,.,CASIGDGPDTQYF
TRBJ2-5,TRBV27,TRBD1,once,CASSLKPRDRGGETQYF
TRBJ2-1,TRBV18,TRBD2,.,CASSPPGGGSSGRPGNEQFF
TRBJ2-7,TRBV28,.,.,CASSLWGTREIYEQYF
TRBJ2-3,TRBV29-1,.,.,CSARIWAGDTDTQYF
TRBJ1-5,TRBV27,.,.,CASSLKNLLQGGSLHF
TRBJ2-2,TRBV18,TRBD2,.,CASSPRTSGSTGELFF